A selection of T cell receptor beta chains follows, all from one sample in a study of T cells in Graves' hyperthyroidism and ophthalmopathy. TCRdb reprocessed the multiplex PCR reads with MiXCR, giving one entry per CDR3 protein. Of about 600,000 distinct CDR3 sequences in the sample, 15% to 20% were seen once. The sequenced sample was blood. Receptors originate from a woman aged 35 to 49 with Graves' ophthalmopathy. CDR3s include the opening cysteine and the closing phenylalanine or tryptophan. The D gene is left open where the match is weak. Clone size is shown for a subset of rows, as once, few, many or a class of expanded clone.

v_call	clone_size	j_call	d_call	cdr3_aa	cdr3_nt
TRBV10-2	.	TRBJ1-1	.	CASSEAENTVAFF	TGCGCCAGCAGTGAAGCCGAGAACACTGTAGCTTTCTTT
TRBV29-1	few	TRBJ2-3	TRBD1	CSVEGQKADTQYF	TGCAGCGTTGAGGGACAGAAGGCAGATACGCAGTATTTT
TRBV20-1	many	TRBJ2-3	.	CSAQKGEGTDTQYF	TGCAGTGCTCAAAAGGGTGAAGGCACAGATACGCAGTATTTT
TRBV12-3/TRBV12-4	many	TRBJ1-1	.	CASSLSAARYTEAFF	TGTGCCAGCAGTTTATCGGCAGCGAGGTACACTGAAGCTTTCTTT
TRBV6-1	.	TRBJ1-3	.	CASREGGKENTIYF	TGTGCCAGCAGGGAAGGGGGGAAGGAAAACACCATATATTTT
TRBV3-1	.	TRBJ2-2	TRBD2	CASSQTSGGTRTGELFF	TGTGCCAGCAGCCAAACTAGCGGGGGCACCAGGACCGGGGAGCTGTTTTTT
TRBV6-1	many	TRBJ1-1	TRBD1	CASSVDRSHTEAFF	TGTGCCAGCAGTGTGGACAGGAGCCACACTGAAGCTTTCTTT
TRBV7-9	many	TRBJ1-1	.	CASSLETSNTEAFF	TGTGCCAGCAGCTTAGAAACTTCGAACACTGAAGCTTTCTTT
TRBV20-1	.	TRBJ2-2	TRBD2	CSARARLAGELANTGELFF	TGCAGTGCTAGAGCTCGACTAGCGGGAGAGCTCGCGAACACCGGGGAGCTGTTTTTT
TRBV9	few	TRBJ2-2	TRBD2	CASSVVEVRTSGGELFF	TGTGCCAGCAGCGTAGTAGAGGTTCGGACTAGCGGCGGGGAGCTGTTTTTT
TRBV2	few	TRBJ1-4	.	CASRRDLGEEKLFF	TGTGCCAGCAGAAGGGATTTGGGGGAAGAAAAACTGTTTTTT
TRBV2	many	TRBJ1-2	.	CASSEQGGRGYTF	TGTGCCAGCAGTGAGCAAGGAGGGCGCGGCTACACCTTC
TRBV24-1	many	TRBJ2-2	.	CATSDADGTIANTGELFF	TGTGCCACCAGTGATGCGGATGGGACAATCGCGAACACCGGGGAGCTGTTTTTT
TRBV6-5	.	TRBJ1-4	TRBD1	CASSYSPATGRNEKLFF	TGTGCCAGCAGTTACTCACCCGCGACAGGGCGTAATGAAAAACTGTTTTTT
TRBV6-1	.	TRBJ2-7	.	CASSRPGSSYEQYF	TGTGCCAGCAGCCGACCCGGGTCTTCCTACGAGCAGTACTTC
TRBV2	many	TRBJ1-1	.	CASSEYVQNTEAFF	TGTGCCAGCAGTGAATACGTCCAGAACACTGAAGCTTTCTTT
TRBV3-1	many	TRBJ2-2	.	CASLGTPDYLNTGELFF	TGTGCCAGCCTTGGGACACCCGATTACCTGAACACCGGGGAGCTGTTTTTT
TRBV20-1	.	TRBJ2-6	.	CSARPTGSGANVLTF	TGCAGTGCTAGACCTACAGGGTCTGGGGCCAACGTCCTGACTTTC
TRBV7-9	.	TRBJ2-1	.	CASSSPLKNEQFF	TGTGCCAGCAGCTCTCCTTTGAAGAATGAGCAGTTCTTC
TRBV5-1	many	TRBJ2-7	TRBD2	CASSLFSGSSYEQYF	TGCGCCAGCAGCTTGTTTAGCGGGAGCTCCTACGAGCAGTACTTC
TRBV5-1	many	TRBJ1-5	.	CASSLGGAPGDQPQHF	TGCGCCAGCAGCTTGGGAGGAGCACCTGGGGATCAGCCCCAGCATTTT
TRBV11-2	many	TRBJ2-5	.	CASSLRGSGEETQYF	TGTGCCAGCAGCTTAAGGGGAAGCGGTGAAGAGACCCAGTACTTC
TRBV7-9	many	TRBJ2-7	.	CASSSSGQPNEQYF	TGTGCCAGCAGCTCTTCGGGACAACCTAACGAGCAGTACTTC
TRBV20-1	many	TRBJ1-6	.	CSARDPNSPLHF	TGCAGTGCTAGAGATCCGAATTCACCCCTCCACTTT
TRBV10-3	.	TRBJ2-1	.	CAISPRGRVEQFF	TGTGCCATCAGCCCCCGAGGCAGGGTCGAGCAGTTCTTC
TRBV20-1	many	TRBJ2-1	TRBD2	CSARRGGLGAVQFF	TGCAGTGCTAGGCGGGGGGGCCTGGGGGCGGTGCAGTTCTTC
TRBV5-8	.	TRBJ1-2	TRBD1	CASSSRTGRAERTYGYTF	TGTGCCAGCAGCAGCAGGACAGGGCGGGCCGAAAGGACCTATGGCTACACCTTC
TRBV18	few	TRBJ2-5	.	CASSPGGRLQRETQYF	TGTGCCAGCTCACCGGGCGGACGACTACAAAGGGAGACCCAGTACTTC
TRBV19	.	TRBJ1-1	.	CASSPDSRTEAFF	TGTGCCAGTAGTCCAGACAGCCGCACTGAAGCTTTCTTT
TRBV3-1	many	TRBJ2-1	.	CASSRRDIQYNEQFF	TGTGCCAGCAGCCGTAGGGACATCCAATACAATGAGCAGTTCTTC
TRBV29-1	.	TRBJ1-1	.	CSVGMMNTEAFF	TGCAGCGTTGGGATGATGAACACTGAAGCTTTCTTT
TRBV3-1	few	TRBJ1-1	.	CASSQGNKFLSTEAFF	TGTGCCAGCAGCCAAGGGAATAAGTTCTTAAGCACTGAAGCTTTCTTT
TRBV5-4	few	TRBJ1-3	.	CASSNGIASGNTIYF	TGTGCCAGCAGCAACGGAATTGCGTCTGGAAACACCATATATTTT
TRBV30	many	TRBJ2-1	.	CAWSYSYNEQFF	TGTGCCTGGAGCTATTCATACAATGAGCAGTTCTTC
TRBV6-4	.	TRBJ2-2	.	CASSSDPVTGELFF	TGTGCCAGCAGTTCTGATCCGGTCACCGGGGAGCTGTTTTTT
TRBV9	many	TRBJ1-4	TRBD1	CASSVAAGQGNEKLFF	TGTGCCAGCAGCGTAGCGGCGGGACAGGGAAATGAAAAACTGTTTTTT
TRBV29-1	.	TRBJ1-5	.	CSPEGTAPFPVGGQPQHF	TGCAGCCCAGAGGGCACAGCTCCATTCCCGGTAGGGGGTCAGCCCCAGCATTTT
TRBV3-1	many	TRBJ2-3	TRBD1	CASSQDRQGYLTDTQYF	TGTGCCAGCAGCCAAGATCGACAGGGCTACCTCACAGATACGCAGTATTTT
TRBV24-1	.	TRBJ2-1	TRBD2	CATSDPTDSGRYYNEQFF	TGTGCCACCAGTGACCCCACCGATAGCGGGAGGTACTACAATGAGCAGTTCTTC
TRBV12-3/TRBV12-4	many	TRBJ2-7	TRBD1	CASSPQLGGTGKNEQYF	TGTGCCAGCAGTCCCCAACTAGGTGGGACAGGGAAAAACGAGCAGTACTTC
TRBV5-1	many	TRBJ2-3	.	CASSLDLGGDTQYF	TGCGCCAGCAGCTTGGATCTGGGGGGAGATACGCAGTATTTT
TRBV11-2	many	TRBJ2-7	.	CASSLRGGAYEQYF	TGTGCCAGCAGCTTAAGGGGCGGAGCCTACGAGCAGTACTTC
TRBV29-1	.	TRBJ2-1	.	CSVERDTGDTYNEQFF	TGCAGCGTTGAGAGGGATACGGGAGATACCTACAATGAGCAGTTCTTC
TRBV7-9	many	TRBJ2-3	.	CASRPRETDTQYF	TGTGCCAGCAGGCCCAGGGAAACAGATACGCAGTATTTT
TRBV5-1	few	TRBJ2-3	TRBD2	CASSVGLAGGRTDTQYF	TGCGCCAGCAGCGTGGGACTAGCGGGGGGTAGGACAGATACGCAGTATTTT
TRBV7-2	many	TRBJ2-3	TRBD1	CASSPRTGGHTQYF	TGTGCCAGCAGCCCCAGGACAGGGGGCCATACGCAGTATTTT